Listed here is a single TCR beta chain. Its cognate antigen is unknown. The data were obtained in a study of blood T cells in healthy people across ages. The study's findings and limits: Long-lived donors exceeded aged donors in naive CD4+ cells and diversity.

A sample-barcoded 5' primer and a J-beta primer mix were used in a second PCR of roughly 6 to 11 cycles. Using its own MiXCR run on the 5' RACE reads, TCRdb lists one record per CDR3 protein. Of hundreds of thousands of distinct CDR3 sequences in the sample, about 30% were seen once. The draw of peripheral blood yielded roughly 9.1 milliliters from each donor. Isolating PBMCs gave at least 6 million of these cells per sample. The sequence came from an elderly woman in good health. Sequences were obtained from blood.

CDR3 amino acids: CASSLLRETQFF. In DNA, the CDR3 is TGTGCCAGCAGCTTGCTACGTGAGACCCAGTTCTTC. This chain connects TRBV7-2 to TRBJ2-1; unclear D gene. The CDR3 contains 12 residues. The V end lost 3 bases, the J end lost 13 bases, and 13 bases lay between the germline ends. Germline V gives CDR1 SGHTA, CDR2 FQGNSA.